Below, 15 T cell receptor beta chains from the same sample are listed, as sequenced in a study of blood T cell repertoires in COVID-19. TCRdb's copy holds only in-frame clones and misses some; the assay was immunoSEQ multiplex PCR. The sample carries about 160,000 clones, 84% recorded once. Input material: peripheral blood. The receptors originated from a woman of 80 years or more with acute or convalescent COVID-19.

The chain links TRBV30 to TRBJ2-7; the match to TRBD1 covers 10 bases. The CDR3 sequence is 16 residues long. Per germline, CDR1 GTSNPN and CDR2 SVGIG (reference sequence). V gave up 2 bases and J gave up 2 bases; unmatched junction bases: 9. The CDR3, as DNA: TGTGCCTGGAGTCTAGACAGGGGGCTAGCGGCCTACGAGCAGTACTTC. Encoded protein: CAWSLDRGLAAYEQYF.

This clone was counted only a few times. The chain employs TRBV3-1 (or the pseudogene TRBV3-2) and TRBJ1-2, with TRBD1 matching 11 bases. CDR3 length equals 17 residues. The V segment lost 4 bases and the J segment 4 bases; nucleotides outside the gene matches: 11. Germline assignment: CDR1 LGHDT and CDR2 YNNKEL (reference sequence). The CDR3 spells CASSPAFGTGGSYGYTF. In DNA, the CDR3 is TGTGCCAGCAGCCCAGCCTTTGGGACAGGGGGAAGCTATGGCTACACCTTC.

CDR3 bases: TGCGCCAGCAGTGAGTCGTTTATGTTCTCAGGGGTATCTGGCTACACCTTC. This gives the protein CASSESFMFSGVSGYTF. The rearrangement uses TRBV10-2 and TRBJ1-2, with D possibly being TRBD1 (6 bases). Deletions cut 0 bases from V and 7 bases from J, with 21 bases between. Germline CDR1 WSHSY, CDR2 SAAADI. The CDR3 sequence is 17 residues long.

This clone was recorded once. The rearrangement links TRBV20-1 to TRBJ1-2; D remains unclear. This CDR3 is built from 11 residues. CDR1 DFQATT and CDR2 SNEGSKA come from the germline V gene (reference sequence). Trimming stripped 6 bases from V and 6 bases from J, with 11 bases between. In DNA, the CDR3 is TGCAGTGCCCCCTCCGCGAATGGCTACACCTTC. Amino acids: CSAPSANGYTF.

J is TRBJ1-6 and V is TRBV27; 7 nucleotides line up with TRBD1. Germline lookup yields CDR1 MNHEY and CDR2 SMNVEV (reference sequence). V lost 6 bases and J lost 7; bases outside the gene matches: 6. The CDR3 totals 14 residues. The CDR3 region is CASSLTGLNSPLHF. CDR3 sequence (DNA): TGTGCCAGCAGCCTGACAGGGCTGAATTCACCCCTCCACTTT.

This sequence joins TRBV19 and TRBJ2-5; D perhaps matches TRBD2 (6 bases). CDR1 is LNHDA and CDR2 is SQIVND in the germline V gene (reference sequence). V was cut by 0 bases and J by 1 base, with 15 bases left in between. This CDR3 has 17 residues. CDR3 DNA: TGTGCCAGTAGTATAGAGGTGGGACTTTCGCCCCAAGAGACCCAGTACTTC. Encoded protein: CASSIEVGLSPQETQYF.

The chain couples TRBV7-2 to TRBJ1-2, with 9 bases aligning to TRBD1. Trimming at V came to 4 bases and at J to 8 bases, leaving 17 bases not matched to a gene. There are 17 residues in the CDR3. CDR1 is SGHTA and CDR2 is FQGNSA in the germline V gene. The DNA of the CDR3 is TGTGCCAGCAGCTCAGACAGGGGGGACCCCACCAGGGACGGCTACACCTTC. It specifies CASSSDRGDPTRDGYTF.

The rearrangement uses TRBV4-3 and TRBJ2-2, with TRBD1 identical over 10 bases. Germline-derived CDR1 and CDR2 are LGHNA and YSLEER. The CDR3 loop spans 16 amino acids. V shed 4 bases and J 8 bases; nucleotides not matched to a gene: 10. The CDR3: CASSLLLTGGKGELFF. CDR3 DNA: TGCGCCAGCAGCCTTTTATTGACAGGGGGCAAGGGGGAGCTGTTTTTT.

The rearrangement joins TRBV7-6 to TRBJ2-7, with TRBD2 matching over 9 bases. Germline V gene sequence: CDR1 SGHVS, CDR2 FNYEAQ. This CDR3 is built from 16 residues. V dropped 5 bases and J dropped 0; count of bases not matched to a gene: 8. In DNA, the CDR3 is TGTGCCAGCAGCCCACAGGCTAGCGGGATCTCCTACGAGCAGTACTTC. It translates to CASSPQASGISYEQYF.

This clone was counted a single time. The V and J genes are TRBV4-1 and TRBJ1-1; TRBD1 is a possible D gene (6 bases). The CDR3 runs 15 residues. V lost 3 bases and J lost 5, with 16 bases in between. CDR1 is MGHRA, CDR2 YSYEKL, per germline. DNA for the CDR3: TGCGCCAGCAGCCACCCCACAGGGTTAAGGACTGAAGCTTTCTTT. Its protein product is CASSHPTGLRTEAFF.

The DNA for the CDR3 is TGTGCCAGCAGCTCGACAGGGGCCGATCAAGAGACCCAGTACTTC. Protein: CASSSTGADQETQYF. This chain connects TRBV7-2 to TRBJ2-5; 8 bases align to TRBD1. The junction had 6 bases not matched to a gene; V was cut back by 4 bases and J by 2 bases. Germline V gives CDR1 SGHTA, CDR2 FQGNSA. The CDR3 runs 15 residues.

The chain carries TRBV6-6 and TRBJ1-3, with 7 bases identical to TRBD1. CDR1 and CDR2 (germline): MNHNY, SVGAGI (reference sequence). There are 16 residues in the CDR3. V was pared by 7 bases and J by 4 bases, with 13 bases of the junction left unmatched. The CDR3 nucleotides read TGTGCCAGCACCCAGACAGGGAACCTAGCCGGAAACACCATATATTTT. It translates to CASTQTGNLAGNTIYF.

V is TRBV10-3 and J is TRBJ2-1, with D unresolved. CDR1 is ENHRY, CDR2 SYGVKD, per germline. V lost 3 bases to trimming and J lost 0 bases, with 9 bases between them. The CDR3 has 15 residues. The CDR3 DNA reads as TGTGCCATCAGTGATAGATTGAGCTCCTACAATGAGCAGTTCTTC. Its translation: CAISDRLSSYNEQFF.

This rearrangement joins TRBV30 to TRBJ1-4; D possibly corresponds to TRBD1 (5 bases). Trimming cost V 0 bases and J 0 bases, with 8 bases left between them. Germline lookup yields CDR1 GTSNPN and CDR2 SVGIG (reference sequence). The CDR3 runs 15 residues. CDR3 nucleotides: TGTGCCTGGAGTGTATCGGGGGCAACTAATGAAAAACTGTTTTTT. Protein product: CAWSVSGATNEKLFF.

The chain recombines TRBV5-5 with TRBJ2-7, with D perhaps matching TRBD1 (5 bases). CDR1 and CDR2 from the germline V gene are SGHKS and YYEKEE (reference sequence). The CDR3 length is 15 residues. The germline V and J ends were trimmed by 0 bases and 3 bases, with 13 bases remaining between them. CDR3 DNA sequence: TGTGCCAGCAGCTTGGTCAGGGTTGTTGGCTACGAGCAGTACTTC. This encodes CASSLVRVVGYEQYF.